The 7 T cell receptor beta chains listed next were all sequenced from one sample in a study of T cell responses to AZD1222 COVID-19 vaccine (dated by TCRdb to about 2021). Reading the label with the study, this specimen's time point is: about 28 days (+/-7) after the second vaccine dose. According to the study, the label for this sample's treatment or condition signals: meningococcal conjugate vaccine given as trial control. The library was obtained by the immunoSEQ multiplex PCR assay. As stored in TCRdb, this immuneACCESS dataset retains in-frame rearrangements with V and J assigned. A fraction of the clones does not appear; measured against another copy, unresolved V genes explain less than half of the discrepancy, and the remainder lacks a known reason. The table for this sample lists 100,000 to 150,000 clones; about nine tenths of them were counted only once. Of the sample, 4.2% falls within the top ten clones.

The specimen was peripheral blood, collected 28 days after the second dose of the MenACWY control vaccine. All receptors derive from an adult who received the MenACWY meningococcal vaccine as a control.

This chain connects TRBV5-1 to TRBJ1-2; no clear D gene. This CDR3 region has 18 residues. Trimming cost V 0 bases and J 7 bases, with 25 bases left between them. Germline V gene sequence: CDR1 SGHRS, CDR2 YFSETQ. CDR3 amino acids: CASSLDPATGPMSGGYTF. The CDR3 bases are TGCGCCAGCAGCTTGGACCCGGCAACCGGACCGATGAGTGGTGGCTACACCTTC.

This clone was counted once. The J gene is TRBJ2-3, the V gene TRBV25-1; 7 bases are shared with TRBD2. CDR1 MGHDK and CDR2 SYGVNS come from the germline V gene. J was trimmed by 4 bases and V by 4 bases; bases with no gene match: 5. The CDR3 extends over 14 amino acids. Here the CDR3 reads CASSAAGVADTQYF. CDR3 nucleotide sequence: TGTGCCAGCAGTGCGGCGGGAGTCGCAGATACGCAGTATTTT.

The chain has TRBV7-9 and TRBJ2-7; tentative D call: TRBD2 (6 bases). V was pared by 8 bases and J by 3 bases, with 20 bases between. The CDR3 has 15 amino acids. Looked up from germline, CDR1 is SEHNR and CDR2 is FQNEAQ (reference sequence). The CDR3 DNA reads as TGTGCCAGCGGTGGGAGGCGGGGAAGAAACTACGAGCAGTACTTC. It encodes CASGGRRGRNYEQYF.

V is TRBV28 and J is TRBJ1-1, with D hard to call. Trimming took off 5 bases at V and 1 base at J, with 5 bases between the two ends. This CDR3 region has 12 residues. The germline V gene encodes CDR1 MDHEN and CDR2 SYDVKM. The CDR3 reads CASSTENTEAFF. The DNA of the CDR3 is TGTGCCAGCAGTACAGAGAACACTGAAGCTTTCTTT.

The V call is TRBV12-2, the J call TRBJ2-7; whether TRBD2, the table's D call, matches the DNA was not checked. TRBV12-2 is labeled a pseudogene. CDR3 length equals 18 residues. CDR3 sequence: CASRQSPAAVTGAYEQYV. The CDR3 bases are TGTGCAAGTCGCCAAAGCCCCGCGGCAGTTACGGGTGCCTACGAGCAGTACGTC.

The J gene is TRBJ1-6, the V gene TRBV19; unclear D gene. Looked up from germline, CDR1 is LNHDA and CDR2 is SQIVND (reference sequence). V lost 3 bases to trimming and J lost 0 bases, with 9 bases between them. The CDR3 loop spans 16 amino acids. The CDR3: CASSILGSSYNSPLHF. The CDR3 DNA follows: TGTGCCAGTAGTATCCTCGGGAGCTCCTATAATTCACCCCTCCACTTT.

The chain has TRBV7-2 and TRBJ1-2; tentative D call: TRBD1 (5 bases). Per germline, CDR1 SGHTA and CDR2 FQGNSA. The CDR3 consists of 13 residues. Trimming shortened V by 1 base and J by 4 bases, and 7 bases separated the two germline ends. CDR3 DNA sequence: TGTGCCAGCAGCTTAGGGGGACTCTATGGCTACACCTTC. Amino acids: CASSLGGLYGYTF.